The sequence of this T cell receptor (beta chain) was determined in a study of T cell responses to AZD1222 COVID-19 vaccine. Some clones are missing from TCRdb's copy, which holds only in-frame ones; the method was immunoSEQ multiplex PCR. The sample holds around 140,000 clones, about 90% seen once. From germline, CDR1 is SGHAT and CDR2 FQNNGV. The CDR3 sequence is 14 residues long. V was cut by 5 bases and J by 1 base, with 11 bases left in between. The TCR originated in an adult who received the MenACWY meningococcal vaccine as a control. The rearrangement joins TRBV11-2 to TRBJ2-5, with D possibly matching TRBD1 (6 bases). The sequencing here drew on peripheral blood, taken 28 days after the second dose of the MenACWY control vaccine. DNA of the CDR3: TGTGCCAGCAGCCCACGACAGGTCCAAGAGACCCAGTACTTC. It is translated as CASSPRQVQETQYF.